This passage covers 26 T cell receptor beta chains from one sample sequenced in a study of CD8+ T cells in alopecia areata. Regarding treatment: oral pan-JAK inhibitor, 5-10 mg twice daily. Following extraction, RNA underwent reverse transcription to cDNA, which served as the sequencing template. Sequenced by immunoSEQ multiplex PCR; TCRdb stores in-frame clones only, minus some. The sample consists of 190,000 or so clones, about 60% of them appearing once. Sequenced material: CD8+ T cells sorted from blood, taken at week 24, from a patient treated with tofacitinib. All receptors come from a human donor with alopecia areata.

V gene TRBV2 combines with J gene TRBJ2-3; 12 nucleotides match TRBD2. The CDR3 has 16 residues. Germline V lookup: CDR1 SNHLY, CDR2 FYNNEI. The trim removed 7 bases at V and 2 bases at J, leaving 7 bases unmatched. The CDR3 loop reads CASILGLAGTTDTQYF. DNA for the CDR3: TGTGCCAGCATCTTAGGACTAGCGGGGACCACAGATACGCAGTATTTT.

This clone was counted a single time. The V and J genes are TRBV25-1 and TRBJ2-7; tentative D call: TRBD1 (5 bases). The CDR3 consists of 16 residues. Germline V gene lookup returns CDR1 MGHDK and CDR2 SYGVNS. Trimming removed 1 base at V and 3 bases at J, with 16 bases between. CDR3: CASSEWGGPADYEQYF. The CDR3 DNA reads TGTGCCAGCAGTGAATGGGGCGGCCCCGCGGACTACGAGCAGTACTTC.

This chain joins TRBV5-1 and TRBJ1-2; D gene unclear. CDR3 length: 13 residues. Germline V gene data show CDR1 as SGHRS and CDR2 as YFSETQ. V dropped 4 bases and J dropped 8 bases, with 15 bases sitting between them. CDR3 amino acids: CASSPEGREGYTF. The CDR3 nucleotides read TGCGCCAGCAGCCCCGAGGGTCGGGAAGGCTACACCTTC.

The CDR3 here is CSVEDLDRVGETQYF. In DNA form, the CDR3 reads TGCAGCGTTGAAGATCTCGACAGGGTCGGGGAGACCCAGTACTTC. The rearrangement links TRBV29-1 to TRBJ2-5, with 7 bases fitting TRBD1. This CDR3 spans 15 amino acids. V shed 0 bases, J shed 5 bases, and the junction held 9 bases outside the gene matches. In germline, CDR1 is SQVTM, CDR2 ANQGSEA.

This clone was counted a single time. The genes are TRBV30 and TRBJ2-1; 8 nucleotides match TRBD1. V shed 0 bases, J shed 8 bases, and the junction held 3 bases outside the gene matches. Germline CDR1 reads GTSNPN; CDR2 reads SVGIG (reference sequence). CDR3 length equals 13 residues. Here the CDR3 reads CAWSVTGGDEQFF. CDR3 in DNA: TGTGCCTGGAGTGTTACAGGGGGAGATGAGCAGTTCTTC.

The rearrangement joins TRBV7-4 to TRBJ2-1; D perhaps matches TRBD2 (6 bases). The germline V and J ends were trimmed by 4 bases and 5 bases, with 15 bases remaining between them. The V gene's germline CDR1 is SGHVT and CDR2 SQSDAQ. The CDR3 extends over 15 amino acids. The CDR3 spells CASSSHAWRDNEQFF. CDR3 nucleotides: TGTGCCAGCAGCTCACACGCCTGGAGGGACAATGAGCAGTTCTTC. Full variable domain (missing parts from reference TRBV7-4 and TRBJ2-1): GAGVSQSPRYKVAKRGRDVALRCDSISGHVTLYWYRQTLGQGSEVLTYSQSDAQRDKSGRPSGRFSAERPERSVSTLKIQRTEQGDSAVYLCASSSHAWRDNEQFFGPGTRLTVL.

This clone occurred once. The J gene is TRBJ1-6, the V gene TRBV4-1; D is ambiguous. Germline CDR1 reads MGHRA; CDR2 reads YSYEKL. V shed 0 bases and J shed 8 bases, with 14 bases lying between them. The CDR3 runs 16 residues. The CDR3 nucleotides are TGCGCCAGCAGCCAAGATATGGGATATATTGATTCACCCCTCCACTTT. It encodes CASSQDMGYIDSPLHF.

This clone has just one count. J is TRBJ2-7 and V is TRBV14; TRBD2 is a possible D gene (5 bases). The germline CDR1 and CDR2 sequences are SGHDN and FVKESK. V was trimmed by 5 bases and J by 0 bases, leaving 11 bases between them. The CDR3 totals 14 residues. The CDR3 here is CASSGRPNSYEQYF. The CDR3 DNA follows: TGTGCCAGCAGCGGGAGACCGAACTCCTACGAGCAGTACTTC.

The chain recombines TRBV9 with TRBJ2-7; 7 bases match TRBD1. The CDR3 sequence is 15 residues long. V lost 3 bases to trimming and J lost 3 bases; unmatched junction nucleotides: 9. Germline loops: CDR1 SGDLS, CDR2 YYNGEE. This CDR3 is CASSAHRDRNYEQYF. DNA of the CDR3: TGTGCCAGCAGCGCTCACCGGGACAGAAACTACGAGCAGTACTTC.

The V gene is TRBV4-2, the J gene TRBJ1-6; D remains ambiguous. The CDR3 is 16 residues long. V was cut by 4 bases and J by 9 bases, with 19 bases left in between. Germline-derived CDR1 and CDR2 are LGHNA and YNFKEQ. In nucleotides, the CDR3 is TGTGCCAGCAGCCCCAATAACAGCCCTGAGCGTTCACCCCTCCACTTT. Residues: CASSPNNSPERSPLHF.

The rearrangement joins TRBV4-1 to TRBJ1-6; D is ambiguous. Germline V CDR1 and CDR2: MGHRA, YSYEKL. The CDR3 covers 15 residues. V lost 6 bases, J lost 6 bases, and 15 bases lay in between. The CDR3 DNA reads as TGCGCCAGCAGGCCCCCGGGTAGCGGTAATTCACCCCTCCACTTT. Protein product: CASRPPGSGNSPLHF.

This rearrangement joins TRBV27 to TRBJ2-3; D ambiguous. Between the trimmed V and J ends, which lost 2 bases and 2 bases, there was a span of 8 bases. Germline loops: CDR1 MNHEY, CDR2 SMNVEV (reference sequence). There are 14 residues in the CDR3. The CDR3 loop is CASSLDPATDTQYF. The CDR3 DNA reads TGTGCCAGCAGTTTAGATCCAGCCACAGATACGCAGTATTTT.

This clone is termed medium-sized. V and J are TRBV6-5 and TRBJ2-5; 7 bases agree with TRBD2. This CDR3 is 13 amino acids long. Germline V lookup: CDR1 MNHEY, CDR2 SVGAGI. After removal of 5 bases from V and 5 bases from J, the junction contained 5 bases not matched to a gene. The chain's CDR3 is CASSPTSWETQYF. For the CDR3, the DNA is TGTGCCAGCAGTCCGACTAGCTGGGAGACCCAGTACTTC.

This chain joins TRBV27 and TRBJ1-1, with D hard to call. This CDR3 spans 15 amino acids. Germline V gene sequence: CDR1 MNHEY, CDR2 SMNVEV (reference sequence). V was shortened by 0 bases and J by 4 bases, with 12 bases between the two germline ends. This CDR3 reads CASSLSLGSGTEAFF. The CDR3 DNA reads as TGTGCCAGCAGTTTATCGCTGGGGTCGGGCACTGAAGCTTTCTTT.

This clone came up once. The CDR3 bases are TGTGCCAGCAGCCCGTATAAGGGAGATAATTCACCCCTCCACTTT. This codes for CASSPYKGDNSPLHF. The V and J genes are TRBV7-9 and TRBJ1-6; D gene uncertain. The V and J ends lost 5 bases and 5 bases respectively, with 13 bases between them. The CDR3 sequence is 15 residues long. The V gene's germline CDR1 is SEHNR and CDR2 FQNEAQ (reference sequence).

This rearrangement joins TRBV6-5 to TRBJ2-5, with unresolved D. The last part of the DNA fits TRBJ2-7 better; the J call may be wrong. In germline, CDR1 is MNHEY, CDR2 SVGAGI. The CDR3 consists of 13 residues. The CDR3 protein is CASSYGRPSEQYF. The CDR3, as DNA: TGTGCCAGCAGTTACGGCCGACCGTCCGAGCAGTACTTC.

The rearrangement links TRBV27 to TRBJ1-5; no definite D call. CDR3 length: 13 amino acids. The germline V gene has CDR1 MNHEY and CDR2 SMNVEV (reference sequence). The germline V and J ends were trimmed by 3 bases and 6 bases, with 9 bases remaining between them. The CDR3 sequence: CASSFGFGQPQHF. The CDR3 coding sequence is TGTGCCAGCAGTTTCGGGTTTGGTCAGCCCCAGCATTTT.

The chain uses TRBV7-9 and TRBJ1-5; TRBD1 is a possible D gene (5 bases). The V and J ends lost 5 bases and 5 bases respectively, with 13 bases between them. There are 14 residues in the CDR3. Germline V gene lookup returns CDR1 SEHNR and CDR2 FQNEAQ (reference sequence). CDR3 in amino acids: CASSPGAGDQPQHF. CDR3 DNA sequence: TGTGCCAGCAGCCCCGGGGCAGGCGATCAGCCCCAGCATTTT.

The DNA for the CDR3 is TGTGCCAGCAGTGAAGCCGGAGGCAATCAGCCCCAGCATTTT. As protein: CASSEAGGNQPQHF. The chain is built from TRBV25-1 and TRBJ1-5; D gene ambiguous. V gave up 2 bases and J gave up 2 bases, with 7 bases separating them. CDR1 is MGHDK and CDR2 is SYGVNS in the germline V gene. The CDR3 totals 14 residues. Based on the CDR3 plus reference TRBV25-1 and TRBJ1-5, the full variable domain is EADIYQTPRYLVIGTGKKITLECSQTMGHDKMYWYQQDPGMELHLIHYSYGVNSTEKGDLSSESTVSRIRTEHFPLTLESARPSHTSQYLCASSEAGGNQPQHFGDGTRLSIL.

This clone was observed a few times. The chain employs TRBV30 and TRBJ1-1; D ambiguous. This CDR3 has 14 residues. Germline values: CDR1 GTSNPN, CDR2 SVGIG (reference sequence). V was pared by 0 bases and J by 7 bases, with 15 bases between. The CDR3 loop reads CAWSVPESGFEAFF. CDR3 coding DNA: TGTGCCTGGAGTGTTCCCGAAAGCGGTTTTGAAGCTTTCTTT. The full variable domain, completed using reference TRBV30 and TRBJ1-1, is SQTIHQWPATLVQPVGSPLSLECTVEGTSNPNLYWYRQAAGRGLQLLFYSVGIGQISSEVPQNLSASRPQDRQFILSSKKLLLSDSGFYLCAWSVPESGFEAFFGQGTRLTVV.

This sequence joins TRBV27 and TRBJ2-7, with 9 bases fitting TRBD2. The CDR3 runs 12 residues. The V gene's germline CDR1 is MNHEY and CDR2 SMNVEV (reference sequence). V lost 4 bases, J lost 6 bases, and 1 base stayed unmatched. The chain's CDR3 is CASSYSGGEQYF. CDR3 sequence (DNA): TGTGCCAGCAGTTATAGCGGGGGCGAGCAGTACTTC.

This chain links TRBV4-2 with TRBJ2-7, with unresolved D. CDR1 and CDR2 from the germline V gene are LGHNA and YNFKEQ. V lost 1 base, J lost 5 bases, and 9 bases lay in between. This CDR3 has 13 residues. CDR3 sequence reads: CASSQAQANEQYF. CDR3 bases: TGTGCCAGCAGCCAAGCGCAGGCGAACGAGCAGTACTTC.

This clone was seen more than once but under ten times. In DNA, the CDR3 is TGCGCCAGCACCACAAGGCGGGGGGCGGGAGAGCAGTACTTC. As protein: CASTTRRGAGEQYF. The rearrangement links TRBV4-1 to TRBJ2-7, with 8 bases aligning to TRBD2. With 7 bases clipped from V and 7 bases from J, the junction kept 12 bases outside the gene matches. The CDR3 runs 14 residues. Germline V CDR1 and CDR2: MGHRA, YSYEKL.

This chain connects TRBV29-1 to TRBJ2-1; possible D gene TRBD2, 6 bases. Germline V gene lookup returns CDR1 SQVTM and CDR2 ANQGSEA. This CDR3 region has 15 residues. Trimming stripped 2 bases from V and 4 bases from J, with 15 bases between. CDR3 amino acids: CSVESREEAYNEQFF. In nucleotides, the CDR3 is TGCAGCGTTGAAAGCAGGGAGGAAGCATACAATGAGCAGTTCTTC.

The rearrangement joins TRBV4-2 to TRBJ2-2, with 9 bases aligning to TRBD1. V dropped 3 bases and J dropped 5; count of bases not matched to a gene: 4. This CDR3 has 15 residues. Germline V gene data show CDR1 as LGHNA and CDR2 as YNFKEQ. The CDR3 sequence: CASSQRTGVTGELFF. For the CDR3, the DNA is TGTGCCAGCAGCCAGAGGACAGGGGTGACCGGGGAGCTGTTTTTT.

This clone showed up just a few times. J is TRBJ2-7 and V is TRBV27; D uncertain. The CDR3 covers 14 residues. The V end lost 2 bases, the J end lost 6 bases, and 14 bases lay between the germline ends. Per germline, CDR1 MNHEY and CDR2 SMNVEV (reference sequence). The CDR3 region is CASSLNPRSGEQYF. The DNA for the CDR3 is TGTGCCAGCAGTTTAAACCCCCGGTCGGGCGAGCAGTACTTC.